The T cell receptor (beta chain) under discussion was sequenced for a study of T-cell memory formation after mild COVID-19. Across the whole study: Each donor largely had its own TCR clusters.

This clonotype has more than one count but fewer than ten. Its target is not known. The germline V gene has CDR1 SQVTM and CDR2 ANQGSEA. This CDR3 region has 14 residues. Trimming cost V 7 bases and J 1 base, with 16 bases left between them. Sample barcodes and UMIs were carried by the TCR alpha and TCR beta cDNA libraries that 5'RACE generated with constant-segment primers. TCRdb processed the 5' RACE reads anew with MiXCR; each CDR3 protein has one entry. Found here are 90,000 to 120,000 distinct CDR3 sequences, about a sixth of them singletons; the top ten hold approximately 5.5%. Study-wide results and caveats: That cross-reactive memory joined was suggested by some responding clones appearing in pre-infection memory.

The sequence derives from a man aged 18-30 years who had mild COVID-19 (a few samples of this study predate the infection). Cell type and time point are not known. The sample comprised PBMCs or a T cell subset sorted from them (not recorded which). This chain uses TRBV29-1 with TRBJ1-1; D is perhaps TRBD1 (6 bases). CDR3 nucleotide sequence: TGCAGCGGAACCTTTGGACAGTGGAACACTGAAGCTTTCTTT. Amino acids: CSGTFGQWNTEAFF. Full variable domain (outside the CDR3, taken from reference TRBV29-1 and TRBJ1-1): SAVISQKPSRDICQRGTSLTIQCQVDSQVTMMFWYRQQPGQSLTLIATANQGSEATYESGFVIDKFPISRPNLTFSTLTVSNMSPEDSSIYLCSGTFGQWNTEAFFGQGTRLTVV.